These 27 T cell receptor beta chains share one sample of origin, sequenced in a study of shared clonotypes between healthy human individuals. The repertoire was sequenced with immunoSEQ multiplex PCR; TCRdb's copy has only in-frame clones and lacks some. The sample records 2 million to 2.5 million clones, approximately 95% being singletons. The sample comprised naive CD4+ T cells sorted from blood. Subset here: CD45RA+ positively selected. These receptors all stem from a man aged 18 to 30 in good health.

This clone was detected once. V gene TRBV29-1 combines with J gene TRBJ2-1, with 10 bases fitting TRBD2. The junction had 4 bases not matched to a gene; V was cut back by 4 bases and J by 1 base. The CDR3 consists of 15 residues. Germline V gene sequence: CDR1 SQVTM, CDR2 ANQGSEA. The CDR3 loop reads CSVVGAGGSYNEQFF. The CDR3 nucleotides read TGCAGCGTTGTTGGAGCGGGAGGGTCCTACAATGAGCAGTTCTTC.

The chain recombines TRBV5-1 with TRBJ1-1, with D unclear. The CDR3 consists of 14 residues. The V gene lost 4 bases and the J gene lost 3 bases, with 13 bases spanning the gap. Germline CDR1 and CDR2: SGHRS and YFSETQ. This chain's CDR3 is CASSPLWSDTEAFF. In DNA form, the CDR3 reads TGCGCCAGCAGCCCCCTCTGGTCGGACACTGAAGCTTTCTTT.

The CDR3 loop is CASSPPGGETAFF. CDR3 nucleotides: TGTGCCAGCTCACCACCTGGAGGGGAGACAGCTTTCTTT. This sequence joins TRBV18 and TRBJ1-1, with D maybe TRBD1 (5 bases). Germline V gene lookup returns CDR1 KGHSH and CDR2 LQKENI. The CDR3 length is 13 residues. With 0 bases removed from V and 10 bases from J, the gap between germline ends came to 12 bases.

The V gene is TRBV5-1, the J gene TRBJ2-7; 11 bases fit TRBD1. Trimming cost V 4 bases and J 0 bases; bases outside gene matches: 6. CDR1 and CDR2 (germline): SGHRS, YFSETQ. The CDR3 sequence is 16 residues long. The CDR3 nucleotides are TGCGCCAGCAGCGTGGACAGGGGGCTCAGCTCCTACGAGCAGTACTTC. Protein product: CASSVDRGLSSYEQYF.

The V call is TRBV4-2, the J call TRBJ1-2; tentatively, D is TRBD1 (6 bases). The CDR3 extends over 15 amino acids. Germline CDR1 LGHNA, CDR2 YNFKEQ. V was shortened by 1 base and J by 2 bases, with 11 bases between the two germline ends. This CDR3 reads CASSQVGGTNYGYTF. The CDR3 nucleotides are TGTGCCAGCAGCCAAGTAGGGGGGACCAACTATGGCTACACCTTC.

The rearrangement links TRBV30 to TRBJ2-1; weak D call: TRBD1 (6 bases). The CDR3 is 13 residues long. Per germline, CDR1 GTSNPN and CDR2 SVGIG (reference sequence). V was trimmed by 4 bases and J by 2 bases, leaving 9 bases between them. As DNA, the CDR3 is TGTGCCTGGAACGAGGGGGCCTACAATGAGCAGTTCTTC. This encodes CAWNEGAYNEQFF.

This sequence joins TRBV5-1 and TRBJ2-7, with D maybe TRBD1 (5 bases). This CDR3 is built from 14 residues. V was shortened by 2 bases and J by 1 base, with 10 bases between the two germline ends. Germline CDR1 and CDR2: SGHRS and YFSETQ. The CDR3 region is CASSFFGASYEQYF. The CDR3 bases are TGCGCCAGCAGCTTTTTTGGGGCGTCCTACGAGCAGTACTTC.

The chain couples TRBV5-6 to TRBJ1-6, with TRBD1 as a possible D gene (5 bases). The germline gives CDR1 SGHDT, CDR2 YYEEEE. This CDR3 has 15 residues. V lost 0 bases and J lost 8, with 12 bases in between. CDR3: CASSLVAGWDSPLHF. CDR3 nucleotides: TGTGCCAGCAGCTTGGTAGCAGGGTGGGATTCACCCCTCCACTTT.

The DNA for the CDR3 is TGTGCCAGCAGCTTAGCGCCAGCGGGAGCGCATTACGAGCAGTACTTC. Protein product: CASSLAPAGAHYEQYF. J is TRBJ2-7 and V is TRBV7-9, with 8 bases identical to TRBD2. This CDR3 is 16 amino acids long. Germline CDR1 SEHNR, CDR2 FQNEAQ (reference sequence). V lost 0 bases to trimming and J lost 4 bases; unmatched junction nucleotides: 8.

The chain is built from TRBV5-6 and TRBJ2-2; no definite D call. Germline V CDR1 and CDR2: SGHDT, YYEEEE. CDR3 length: 14 amino acids. Trimming left V 0 bases short and J 5 bases short, with 8 bases between. CDR3 sequence reads: CASSLAFNTGELFF. In DNA, the CDR3 is TGTGCCAGCAGCTTGGCTTTTAATACCGGGGAGCTGTTTTTT.

V usage is TRBV5-4 and J usage is TRBJ2-5; 10 positions agree with TRBD2. Germline CDR1 is SGHNT and CDR2 is YYREEE (reference sequence). The CDR3 totals 16 residues. V gave up 4 bases and J gave up 5 bases; unmatched junction bases: 11. CDR3 sequence: CASSPTSGIVRETQYF. CDR3 nucleotide sequence: TGTGCCAGCAGCCCAACTAGCGGGATCGTCAGGGAGACCCAGTACTTC.

V is TRBV11-2 and J is TRBJ1-5; D call uncertain. The CDR3 is 13 residues long. With 5 bases removed from V and 1 base from J, the gap between germline ends came to 6 bases. In germline, CDR1 is SGHAT, CDR2 FQNNGV. CDR3 sequence (DNA): TGTGCCAGCAGCAGGGAGAGCAATCAGCCCCAGCATTTT. Amino acid sequence: CASSRESNQPQHF.

The chain recombines TRBV6-4 with TRBJ2-7, with TRBD2 matching over 7 bases. V lost 5 bases and J lost 2; bases outside the gene matches: 9. The CDR3 totals 15 residues. Per the germline V gene, CDR1 is MRHNA and CDR2 is SNTAGT. This CDR3 reads CASSLEREGPYEQYF. The CDR3 DNA is TGTGCCAGCAGTTTAGAAAGGGAGGGCCCCTACGAGCAGTACTTC.

The chain couples TRBV10-3 to TRBJ2-2; unclear D gene. The CDR3 contains 14 residues. V shed 9 bases and J shed 0 bases, with 11 bases lying between them. The germline gives CDR1 ENHRY, CDR2 SYGVKD. The CDR3 spells CAIRTHANTGELFF. The CDR3 DNA follows: TGTGCCATACGGACGCACGCGAACACCGGGGAGCTGTTTTTT.

The V and J genes are TRBV5-4 and TRBJ1-5; D gene unclear. CDR3 size: 13 residues. The ends were cut back, 4 bases at V and 4 bases at J, with 9 bases in the middle. Germline V gene sequence: CDR1 SGHNT, CDR2 YYREEE (reference sequence). Here the CDR3 DNA reads TGTGCCAGCAGCCATGACACTAATCAGCCCCAGCATTTT. Protein sequence: CASSHDTNQPQHF.

V usage is TRBV18 and J usage is TRBJ2-5, with a weak D call TRBD1 (6 bases). The V gene lost 4 bases and the J gene lost 3 bases, with 21 bases spanning the gap. Germline lookup yields CDR1 KGHSH and CDR2 LQKENI. There are 17 residues in the CDR3. The CDR3 loop is CASSRPGPGAGEETQYF. In DNA, the CDR3 is TGTGCCAGCTCACGACCCGGCCCAGGGGCGGGTGAAGAGACCCAGTACTTC.

This chain connects TRBV6-4 to TRBJ2-3; TRBD1 might be the D (6 bases). V dropped 5 bases and J dropped 0 bases, with 12 bases sitting between them. CDR1 is MRHNA and CDR2 is SNTAGT in the germline V gene. The CDR3 loop spans 15 amino acids. The CDR3 DNA reads TGTGCCAGCAGTTCTCAGGGGACCAGCACAGATACGCAGTATTTT. Translated: CASSSQGTSTDTQYF.

This chain links TRBV5-4 with TRBJ2-3, with 8 bases lining up with TRBD1. CDR1 SGHNT and CDR2 YYREEE come from the germline V gene (reference sequence). This CDR3 is built from 16 residues. V trimming: 1 base; J trimming: 1 base; junction bases outside the gene matches: 5. The CDR3 protein is CASSLQGAIGTDTQYF. As DNA, the CDR3 is TGTGCCAGCAGCTTGCAGGGGGCGATTGGCACAGATACGCAGTATTTT.

The CDR3 loop is CASSSPGQGRGIEAFF. CDR3 in DNA: TGTGCCAGCTCTTCACCGGGACAGGGACGGGGGATTGAAGCTTTCTTT. The rearrangement uses TRBV18 and TRBJ1-1; 9 bases are shared with TRBD1. From germline, CDR1 is KGHSH and CDR2 LQKENI. V lost 6 bases and J lost 7; bases outside the gene matches: 15. This CDR3 is 16 amino acids long. Together with reference TRBV18 and TRBJ1-1, the CDR3 gives the full variable domain: NAGVMQNPRHLVRRRGQEARLRCSPMKGHSHVYWYRQLPEEGLKFMVYLQKENIIDESGMPKERFSAEFPKEGPSILRIQQVVRGDSAAYFCASSSPGQGRGIEAFFGQGTRLTVV.

As to this clone: The same CDR3 is also encoded by other DNA sequences in this sample. This sequence joins TRBV27 and TRBJ2-7, with TRBD1 as a possible D gene (6 bases). With 2 bases removed from V and 1 base from J, the gap between germline ends came to 9 bases. There are 14 residues in the CDR3. The germline gives CDR1 MNHEY, CDR2 SMNVEV (reference sequence). The CDR3 loop reads CASSLGGSSYEQYF. In DNA, the CDR3 is TGTGCCAGCAGTTTAGGGGGCAGTTCCTACGAGCAGTACTTC.

The chain couples TRBV6-1 to TRBJ2-7; 13 bases map to TRBD2. The CDR3 spans 14 residues. Germline CDR1 is MNHNS and CDR2 is SASEGT. Trimming removed 10 bases from V and 10 bases from J; junction bases left unmatched: 13. The CDR3: CAIHPGLAGRGQYF. As DNA, the CDR3 is TGTGCCATACATCCGGGACTAGCGGGACGGGGTCAGTACTTC.

This clone was observed a single time. The chain links TRBV6-5 to TRBJ1-5; possibly TRBD1 for D (5 bases). This CDR3 is built from 15 residues. Trimming removed 6 bases at V and 2 bases at J, with 14 bases between. CDR1 and CDR2 from the germline V gene are MNHEY and SVGAGI. The CDR3 here is CASSRSGPRNQPQHF. In nucleotides, the CDR3 is TGTGCCAGCAGCCGTTCGGGACCGCGCAATCAGCCCCAGCATTTT.

The chain is built from TRBV18 and TRBJ2-3, with D unclear. Germline V gene sequence: CDR1 KGHSH, CDR2 LQKENI. This CDR3 is built from 13 residues. The ends were cut back, 4 bases at V and 6 bases at J, with 11 bases in the middle. CDR3 coding DNA: TGTGCCAGCTCACGCGGTATTTTCGATACGCAGTATTTT. It translates to CASSRGIFDTQYF.

V usage is TRBV4-3 and J usage is TRBJ1-3; 7 bases fit TRBD1. Trimming at V came to 1 base and at J to 4 bases, leaving 4 bases not matched to a gene. The germline V gene encodes CDR1 LGHNA and CDR2 YSLEER. The length of the CDR3 is 15 residues. CDR3 loop: CASSQGGTAGNTIYF. The CDR3, as DNA: TGCGCCAGCAGCCAAGGCGGGACAGCCGGAAACACCATATATTTT.

V gene TRBV29-1 combines with J gene TRBJ2-5; the D is unclear. The CDR3 is made up of 14 amino acids. The germline CDR1 and CDR2 sequences are SQVTM and ANQGSEA. The V end was cut by 1 base, the J end by 1 base, with 10 bases between. CDR3 DNA sequence: TGCAGCGTTGAAGCGTCGTCAGGCCAAGAGACCCAGTACTTC. Protein sequence: CSVEASSGQETQYF.

V is TRBV5-1 and J is TRBJ2-1; D may be TRBD1 (6 bases). The CDR3 spans 16 residues. V dropped 2 bases and J dropped 8 bases, with 20 bases sitting between them. CDR1 is SGHRS, CDR2 YFSETQ, per germline. CDR3 DNA: TGCGCCAGCAGCTTACCCCGACAGGTCGGAAGCTATGAGCAGTTCTTC. It is translated as CASSLPRQVGSYEQFF.

A remark on this clone: Distinct nucleotide sequences in the sample also encode this CDR3. V gene TRBV18 combines with J gene TRBJ2-1; D is uncertain. The CDR3 covers 13 residues. Deletions cut 3 bases from V and 5 bases from J, with 8 bases between. Germline V gives CDR1 KGHSH, CDR2 LQKENI. The CDR3 DNA follows: TGTGCCAGCTCACCGCGGTCAGACAATGAGCAGTTCTTC. Encoded protein: CASSPRSDNEQFF.